Listed here are 3 T cell receptor beta chains from one sample, sequenced in a study of CD8 T cells in Susac syndrome. With random hexamers, roughly 0.45 to 1 ug RNA was reverse transcribed. TCRdb analysed the immunoSEQ multiplex PCR reads with MiXCR anew, one entry per CDR3 protein. The repertoire holds about 200,000 distinct CDR3 sequences, with 90% to 95% as singletons. Sequenced sample: CD4+ T cells from PBMCs. The receptor set was obtained from a human donor with Susac syndrome.

This sequence joins TRBV2 and TRBJ2-5; 7 bases are shared with TRBD2. This CDR3 is built from 14 residues. Trimming at V came to 3 bases and at J to 7 bases, leaving 8 bases not matched to a gene. Germline CDR1 is SNHLY and CDR2 is FYNNEI. The DNA for the CDR3 is TGTGCCAGCAGTGAGTGGACTAGAGGTGGGACCCAGTACTTC. Translation: CASSEWTRGGTQYF. Full variable domain (rest looked up from reference TRBV2 and TRBJ2-5): EPEVTQTPSHQVTQMGQEVILRCVPISNHLYFYWYRQILGQKVEFLVSFYNNEISEKSEIFDDQFSVERPDGSNFTLKIRSTKLEDSAMYFCASSEWTRGGTQYFGPGTRLLVL.

V usage is TRBV9 and J usage is TRBJ1-3; TRBD1 agrees at 8 bases. The CDR3 is 14 amino acids. From germline, CDR1 is SGDLS and CDR2 YYNGEE. After removal of 4 bases from V and 5 bases from J, the junction contained 5 bases not matched to a gene. CDR3 amino acids: CASSSRTGRNTIYF. In DNA, the CDR3 is TGTGCCAGCAGCTCCAGGACAGGGCGAAACACCATATATTTT.

The sample holds one count of this clonotype. The chain links TRBV5-4 to TRBJ2-3; 9 positions agree with TRBD2. Trimming took 4 bases from V and 3 from J; bases not matched to a gene: 6. The CDR3 length is 15 residues. CDR1 is SGHNT and CDR2 is YYREEE in the germline V gene (reference sequence). DNA of the CDR3: TGTGCCAGCAGCGAAATAGCGGGAGAAACAGATACGCAGTATTTT. This sequence encodes CASSEIAGETDTQYF.